The entry that follows covers one T cell receptor (beta chain) sequence. Antigen: not known. This record comes from a study of cytomegalovirus exposure and HLA in healthy donors. Assay: immunoSEQ multiplex PCR; the TCRdb copy retains only in-frame clones and omits some. The repertoire holds over 250,000 clones, with approximately 83% as singletons. The trim removed 3 bases at V and 2 bases at J, leaving 10 bases unmatched. CDR1 and CDR2 (germline): MDHEN, SYDVKM. The CDR3 spans 17 residues. Findings of the study overall: Generally TCR sequences proved uncommon, though certain public TCRs appeared in numerous donors. A list of roughly 180 TCR beta chains associated with cytomegalovirus was given.

The chain couples TRBV28 to TRBJ2-1; 7 nucleotides match TRBD2. This sequence originates from a woman aged 18 to 35 in good health and CMV-seronegative. Source material: PBMCs. The CDR3 sequence is CASSFWGGSLTYNEQFF. CDR3 coding DNA: TGTGCCAGCAGTTTTTGGGGCGGGAGTCTGACCTACAATGAGCAGTTCTTC.